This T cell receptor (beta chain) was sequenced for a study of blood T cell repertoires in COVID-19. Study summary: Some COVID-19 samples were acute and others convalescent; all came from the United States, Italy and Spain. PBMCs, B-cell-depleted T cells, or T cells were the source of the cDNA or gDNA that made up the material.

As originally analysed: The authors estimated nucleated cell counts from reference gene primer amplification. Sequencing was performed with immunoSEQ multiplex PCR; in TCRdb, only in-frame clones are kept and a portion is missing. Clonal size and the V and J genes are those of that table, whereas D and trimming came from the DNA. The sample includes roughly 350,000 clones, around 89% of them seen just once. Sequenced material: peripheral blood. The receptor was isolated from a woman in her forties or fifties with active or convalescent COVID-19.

CDR3 residues: CATSSPGLAGGRETQYF. Written as DNA, the CDR3 is TGTGCCACCAGCAGTCCGGGACTAGCGGGAGGGCGAGAGACCCAGTACTTC. This rearrangement joins TRBV24-1 to TRBJ2-5; TRBD2 aligns across 16 bases. After removal of 7 bases from V and 4 bases from J, the junction contained 8 bases not matched to a gene. The CDR3 has 17 residues. Per the germline V gene, CDR1 is KGHDR and CDR2 is SFDVKD.